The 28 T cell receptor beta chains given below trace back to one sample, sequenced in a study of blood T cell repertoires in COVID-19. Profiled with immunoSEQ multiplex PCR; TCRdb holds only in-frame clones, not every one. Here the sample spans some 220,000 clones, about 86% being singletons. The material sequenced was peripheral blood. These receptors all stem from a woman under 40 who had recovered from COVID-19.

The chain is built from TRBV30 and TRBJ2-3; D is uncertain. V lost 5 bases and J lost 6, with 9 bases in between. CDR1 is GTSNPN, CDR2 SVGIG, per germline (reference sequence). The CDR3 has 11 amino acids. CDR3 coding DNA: TGTGCCTGGGCGAATCGGGATACGCAGTATTTT. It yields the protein CAWANRDTQYF.

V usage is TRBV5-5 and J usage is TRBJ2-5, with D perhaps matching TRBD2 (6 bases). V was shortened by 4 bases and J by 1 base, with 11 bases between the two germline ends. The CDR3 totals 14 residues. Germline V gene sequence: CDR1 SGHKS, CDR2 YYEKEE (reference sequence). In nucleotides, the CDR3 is TGTGCCAGCAGCCCCAGGAGGGGCCAAGAGACCCAGTACTTC. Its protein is CASSPRRGQETQYF.

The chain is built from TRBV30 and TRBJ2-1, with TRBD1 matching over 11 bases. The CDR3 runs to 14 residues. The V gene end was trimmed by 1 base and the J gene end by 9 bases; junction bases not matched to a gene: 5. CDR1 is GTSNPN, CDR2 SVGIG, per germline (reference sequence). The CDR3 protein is CAWSGDRGSGEQFF. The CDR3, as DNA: TGTGCCTGGAGTGGGGACAGGGGGAGCGGTGAGCAGTTCTTC.

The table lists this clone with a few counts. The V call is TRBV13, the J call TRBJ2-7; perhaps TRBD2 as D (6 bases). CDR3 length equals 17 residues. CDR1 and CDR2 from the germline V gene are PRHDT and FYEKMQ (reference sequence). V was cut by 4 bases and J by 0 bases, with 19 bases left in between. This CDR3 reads CASSSFGGRFPSYEQYF. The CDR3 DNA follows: TGTGCCAGCAGCTCGTTTGGTGGGAGGTTCCCCTCCTACGAGCAGTACTTC.

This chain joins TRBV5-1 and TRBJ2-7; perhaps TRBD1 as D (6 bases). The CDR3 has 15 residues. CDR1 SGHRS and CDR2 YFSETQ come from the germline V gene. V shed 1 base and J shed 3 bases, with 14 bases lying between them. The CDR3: CASSLNPGDGYEQYF. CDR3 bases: TGCGCCAGCAGCTTGAATCCAGGGGATGGCTACGAGCAGTACTTC.

CDR3 coding DNA: TGTGCCAGCAGTGAAGTGGGGGCGGCGGGCTACAATGAGCAGTTCTTC. The encoded protein is CASSEVGAAGYNEQFF. The J gene is TRBJ2-1, the V gene TRBV2, with a tentative D call TRBD1 (6 bases). The CDR3 sequence is 16 residues long. Germline V gives CDR1 SNHLY, CDR2 FYNNEI. V lost 1 base to trimming and J lost 3 bases, with 13 bases between them.

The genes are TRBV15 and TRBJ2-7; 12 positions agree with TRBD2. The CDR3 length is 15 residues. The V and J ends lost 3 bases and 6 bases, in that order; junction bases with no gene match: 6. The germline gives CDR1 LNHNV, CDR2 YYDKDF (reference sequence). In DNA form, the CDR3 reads TGTGCCACCAGCAGGGATCGACTAGCGGGAGTCGAGCAGTACTTC. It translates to CATSRDRLAGVEQYF. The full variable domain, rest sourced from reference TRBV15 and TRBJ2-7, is DAMVIQNPRYQVTQFGKPVTLSCSQTLNHNVMYWYQQKSSQAPKLLFHYYDKDFNNEADTPDNFQSRRPNTSFCFLDIRSPGLGDTAMYLCATSRDRLAGVEQYFGPGTRLTVT.

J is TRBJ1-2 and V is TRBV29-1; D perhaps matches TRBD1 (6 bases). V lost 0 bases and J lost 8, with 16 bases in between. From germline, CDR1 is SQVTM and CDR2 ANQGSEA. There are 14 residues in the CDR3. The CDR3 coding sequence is TGCAGCGTTGAAGAAATAGCAGGCCAGGGGGGCTACACCTTC. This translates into CSVEEIAGQGGYTF. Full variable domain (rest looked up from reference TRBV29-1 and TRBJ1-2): SAVISQKPSRDICQRGTSLTIQCQVDSQVTMMFWYRQQPGQSLTLIATANQGSEATYESGFVIDKFPISRPNLTFSTLTVSNMSPEDSSIYLCSVEEIAGQGGYTFGSGTRLTVV.

The CDR3, as DNA: TGTGCCAGCAGGAGGTCCCCGTCCCCAACCTACAATGAGCAGTTCTTC. Translating gives CASRRSPSPTYNEQFF. The chain has TRBV2 and TRBJ2-1; D is unresolved. Trimming left V 6 bases short and J 2 bases short, with 17 bases between. The germline CDR1 and CDR2 sequences are SNHLY and FYNNEI. CDR3 length equals 16 residues.

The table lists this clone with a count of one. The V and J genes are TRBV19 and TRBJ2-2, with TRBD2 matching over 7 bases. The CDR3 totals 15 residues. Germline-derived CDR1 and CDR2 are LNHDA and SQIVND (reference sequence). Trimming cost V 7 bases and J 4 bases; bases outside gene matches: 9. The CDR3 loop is CASTTGRGFTGELFF. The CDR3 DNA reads TGTGCCAGTACCACGGGGCGGGGGTTCACCGGGGAGCTGTTTTTT.

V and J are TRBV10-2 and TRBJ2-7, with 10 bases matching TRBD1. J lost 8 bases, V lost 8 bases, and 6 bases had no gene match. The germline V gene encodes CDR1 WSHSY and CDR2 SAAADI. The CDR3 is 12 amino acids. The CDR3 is CASSRDRGQQYF. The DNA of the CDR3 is TGCGCCAGCTCTCGGGACAGGGGTCAGCAGTACTTC.

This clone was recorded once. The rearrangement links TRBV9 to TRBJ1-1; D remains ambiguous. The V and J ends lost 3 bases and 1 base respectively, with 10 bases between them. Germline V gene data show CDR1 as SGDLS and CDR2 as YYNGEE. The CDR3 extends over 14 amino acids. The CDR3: CASSGSRENTEAFF. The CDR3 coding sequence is TGTGCCAGCAGCGGGTCGCGGGAGAACACTGAAGCTTTCTTT.

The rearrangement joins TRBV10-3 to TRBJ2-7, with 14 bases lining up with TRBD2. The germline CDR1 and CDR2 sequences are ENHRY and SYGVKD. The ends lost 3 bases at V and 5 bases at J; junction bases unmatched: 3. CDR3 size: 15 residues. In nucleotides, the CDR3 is TGTGCCATCAGTGACGGACTAGCGGGAGGACACGAGCAGTACTTC. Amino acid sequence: CAISDGLAGGHEQYF.

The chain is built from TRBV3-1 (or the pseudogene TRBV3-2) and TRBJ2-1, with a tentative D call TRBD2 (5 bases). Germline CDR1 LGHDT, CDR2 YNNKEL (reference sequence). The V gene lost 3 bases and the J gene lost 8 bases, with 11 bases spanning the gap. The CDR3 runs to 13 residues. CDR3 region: CASSHLSGYEQFF. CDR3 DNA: TGTGCCAGCAGCCACCTAAGCGGCTATGAGCAGTTCTTC.

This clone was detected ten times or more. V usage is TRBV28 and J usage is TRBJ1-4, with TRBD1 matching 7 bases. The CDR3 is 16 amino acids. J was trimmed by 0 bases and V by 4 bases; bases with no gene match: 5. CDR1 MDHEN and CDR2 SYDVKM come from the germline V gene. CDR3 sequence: CASSSTGATTNEKLFF. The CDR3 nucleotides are TGTGCCAGCAGTTCCACAGGGGCTACAACTAATGAAAAACTGTTTTTT.

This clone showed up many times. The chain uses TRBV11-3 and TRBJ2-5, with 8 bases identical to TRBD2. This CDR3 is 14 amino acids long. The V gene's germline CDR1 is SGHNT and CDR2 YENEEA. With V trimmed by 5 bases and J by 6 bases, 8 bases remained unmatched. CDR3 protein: CASSDSGTGKTQYF. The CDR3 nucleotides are TGTGCCAGCAGCGATAGCGGGACGGGGAAGACCCAGTACTTC.

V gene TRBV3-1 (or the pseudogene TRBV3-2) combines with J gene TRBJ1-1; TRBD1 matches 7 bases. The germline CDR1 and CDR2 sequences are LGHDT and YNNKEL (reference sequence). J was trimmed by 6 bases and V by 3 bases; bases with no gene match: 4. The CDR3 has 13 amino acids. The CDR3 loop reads CASSHDRVSEAFF. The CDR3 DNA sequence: TGTGCCAGCAGCCACGACAGGGTATCTGAAGCTTTCTTT.

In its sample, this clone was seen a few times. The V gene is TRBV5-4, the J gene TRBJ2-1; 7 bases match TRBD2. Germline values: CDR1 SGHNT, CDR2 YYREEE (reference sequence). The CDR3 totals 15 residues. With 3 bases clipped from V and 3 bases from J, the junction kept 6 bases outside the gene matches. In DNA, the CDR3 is TGTGCCAGCAGCTCGCCTAGCGGACTCTACAATGAGCAGTTCTTC. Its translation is CASSSPSGLYNEQFF.

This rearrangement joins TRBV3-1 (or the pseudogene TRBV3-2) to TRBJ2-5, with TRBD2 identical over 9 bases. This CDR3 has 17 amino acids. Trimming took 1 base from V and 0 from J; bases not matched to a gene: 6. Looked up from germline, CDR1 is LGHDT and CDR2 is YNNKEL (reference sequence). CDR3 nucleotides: TGTGCCAGCAGCCAAGGGCTAGCGGGACCGTACCAAGAGACCCAGTACTTC. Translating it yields CASSQGLAGPYQETQYF.

CDR3 amino acids: CASSLAGGSNNEQFF. The DNA for the CDR3 is TGTGCCAGCAGCTTAGCGGGAGGCTCGAACAATGAGCAGTTCTTC. V usage is TRBV5-4 and J usage is TRBJ2-1; 9 bases align to TRBD2. With V trimmed by 2 bases and J by 5 bases, 5 bases remained unmatched. The germline V gene has CDR1 SGHNT and CDR2 YYREEE (reference sequence). CDR3 length: 15 residues.

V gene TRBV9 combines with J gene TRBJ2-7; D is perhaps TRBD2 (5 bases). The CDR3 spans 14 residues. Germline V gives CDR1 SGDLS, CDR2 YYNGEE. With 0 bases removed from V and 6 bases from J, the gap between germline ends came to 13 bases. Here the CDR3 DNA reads TGTGCCAGCAGCGTAGATTTGGGAGCTCGCGAGCAGTACTTC. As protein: CASSVDLGAREQYF.

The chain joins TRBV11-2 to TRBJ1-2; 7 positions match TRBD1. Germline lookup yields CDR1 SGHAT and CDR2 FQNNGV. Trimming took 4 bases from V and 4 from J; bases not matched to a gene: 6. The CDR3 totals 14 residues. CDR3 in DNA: TGTGCCAGCAGCTCGACACAGGGGACCTATGGCTACACCTTC. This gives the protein CASSSTQGTYGYTF.

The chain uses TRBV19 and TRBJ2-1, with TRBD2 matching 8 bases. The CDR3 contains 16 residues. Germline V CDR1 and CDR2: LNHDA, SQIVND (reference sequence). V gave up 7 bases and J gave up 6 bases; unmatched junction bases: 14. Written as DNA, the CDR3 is TGTGCCAGTAAGAGTGTAACCAGCGGGAGACCCAATGAGCAGTTCTTC. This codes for CASKSVTSGRPNEQFF.

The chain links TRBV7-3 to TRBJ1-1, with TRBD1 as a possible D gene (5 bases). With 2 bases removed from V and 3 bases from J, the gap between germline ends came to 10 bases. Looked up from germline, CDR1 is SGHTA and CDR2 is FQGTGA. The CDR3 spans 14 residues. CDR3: CASSLSGYDTEAFF. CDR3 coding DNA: TGTGCCAGCAGCTTATCAGGGTACGACACTGAAGCTTTCTTT.

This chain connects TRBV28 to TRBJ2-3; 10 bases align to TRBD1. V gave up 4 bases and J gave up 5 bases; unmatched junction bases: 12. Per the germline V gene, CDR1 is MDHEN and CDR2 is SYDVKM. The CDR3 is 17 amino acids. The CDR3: CASSSAPGQGTKDTQYF. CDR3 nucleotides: TGTGCCAGCAGTTCCGCTCCGGGACAGGGGACCAAAGATACGCAGTATTTT. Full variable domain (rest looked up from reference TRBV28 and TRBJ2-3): DVKVTQSSRYLVKRTGEKVFLECVQDMDHENMFWYRQDPGLGLRLIYFSYDVKMKEKGDIPEGYSVSREKKERFSLILESASTNQTSMYLCASSSAPGQGTKDTQYFGPGTRLTVL.

The CDR3 bases are TGTGCCAGTAGGGCGACAGAGTCGGCACACACCATATATTTT. Amino acid sequence: CASRATESAHTIYF. The genes are TRBV19 and TRBJ1-3; a possible D gene is TRBD1 (5 bases). From germline, CDR1 is LNHDA and CDR2 SQIVND (reference sequence). Trimming stripped 6 bases from V and 8 bases from J, with 17 bases between. The CDR3 runs to 14 residues. The full variable domain, with the rest looked up from reference TRBV19 and TRBJ1-3, is DGGITQSPKYLFRKEGQNVTLSCEQNLNHDAMYWYRQDPGQGLRLIYYSQIVNDFQKGDIAEGYSVSREKKESFPLTVTSAQKNPTAFYLCASRATESAHTIYFGEGSWLTVV.

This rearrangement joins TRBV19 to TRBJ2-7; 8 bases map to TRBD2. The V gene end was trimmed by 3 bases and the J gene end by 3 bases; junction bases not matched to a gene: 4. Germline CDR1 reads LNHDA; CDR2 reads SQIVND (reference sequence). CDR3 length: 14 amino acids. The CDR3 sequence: CASSMGREGYEQYF. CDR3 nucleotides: TGTGCCAGTAGTATGGGACGGGAGGGCTACGAGCAGTACTTC.

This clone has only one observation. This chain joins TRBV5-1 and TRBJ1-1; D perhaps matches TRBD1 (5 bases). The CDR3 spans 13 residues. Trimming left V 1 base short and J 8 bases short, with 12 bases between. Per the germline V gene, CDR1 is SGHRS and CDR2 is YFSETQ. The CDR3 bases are TGCGCCAGCAGCTTGTCAGGGTCCTTGGAAGCTTTCTTT. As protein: CASSLSGSLEAFF. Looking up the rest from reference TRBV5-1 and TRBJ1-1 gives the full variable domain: KAGVTQTPRYLIKTRGQQVTLSCSPISGHRSVSWYQQTPGQGLQFLFEYFSETQRNKGNFPGRFSGRQFSNSRSEMNVSTLELGDSALYLCASSLSGSLEAFFGQGTRLTVV.